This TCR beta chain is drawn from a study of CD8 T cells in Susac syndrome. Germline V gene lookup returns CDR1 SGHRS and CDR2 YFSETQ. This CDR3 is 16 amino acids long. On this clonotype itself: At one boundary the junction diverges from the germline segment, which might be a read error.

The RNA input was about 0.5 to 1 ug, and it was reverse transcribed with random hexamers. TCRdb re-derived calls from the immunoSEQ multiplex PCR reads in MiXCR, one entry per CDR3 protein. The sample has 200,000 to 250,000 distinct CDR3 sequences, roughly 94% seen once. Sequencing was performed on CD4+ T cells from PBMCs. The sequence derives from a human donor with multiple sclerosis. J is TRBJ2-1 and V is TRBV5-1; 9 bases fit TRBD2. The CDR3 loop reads CASSLELAGAYDEQFF. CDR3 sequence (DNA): TGCGCCAGCAGCTTGGAGTTAGCGGGGGCCTACGATGAGCAGTTCTTC.